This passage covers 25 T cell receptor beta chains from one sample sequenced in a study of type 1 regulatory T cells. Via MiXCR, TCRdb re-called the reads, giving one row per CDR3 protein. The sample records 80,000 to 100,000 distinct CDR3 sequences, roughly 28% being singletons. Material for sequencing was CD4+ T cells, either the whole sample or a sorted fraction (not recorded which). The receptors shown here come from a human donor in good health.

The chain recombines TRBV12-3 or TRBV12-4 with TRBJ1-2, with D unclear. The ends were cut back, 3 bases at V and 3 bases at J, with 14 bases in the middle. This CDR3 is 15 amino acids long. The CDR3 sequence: CASSLSLLAYYGYTF. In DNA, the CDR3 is TGTGCCAGCAGTTTGTCTCTGTTGGCTTACTATGGCTACACCTTC.

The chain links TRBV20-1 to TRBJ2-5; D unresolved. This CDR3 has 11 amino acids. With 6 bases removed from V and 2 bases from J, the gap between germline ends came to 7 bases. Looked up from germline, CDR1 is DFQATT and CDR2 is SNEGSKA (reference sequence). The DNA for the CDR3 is TGCAGTGCGCATCTTCAAGAGACCCAGTACTTC. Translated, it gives CSAHLQETQYF.

CDR3 loop: CAISDLGLPGNEQFF. CDR3 in DNA: TGTGCCATCAGTGACCTGGGACTACCTGGGAATGAGCAGTTCTTC. The V and J genes are TRBV10-3 and TRBJ2-1; 7 bases are shared with TRBD2. Germline assignment: CDR1 ENHRY and CDR2 SYGVKD. The V and J ends lost 3 bases and 7 bases, in that order; junction bases with no gene match: 9. This CDR3 region has 15 residues.

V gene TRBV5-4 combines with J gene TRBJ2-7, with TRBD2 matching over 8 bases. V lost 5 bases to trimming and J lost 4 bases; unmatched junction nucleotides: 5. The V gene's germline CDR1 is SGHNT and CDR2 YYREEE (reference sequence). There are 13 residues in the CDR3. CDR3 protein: CASSSSGRYEQYF. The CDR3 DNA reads TGTGCCAGCAGTTCCAGCGGGAGATACGAGCAGTACTTC.

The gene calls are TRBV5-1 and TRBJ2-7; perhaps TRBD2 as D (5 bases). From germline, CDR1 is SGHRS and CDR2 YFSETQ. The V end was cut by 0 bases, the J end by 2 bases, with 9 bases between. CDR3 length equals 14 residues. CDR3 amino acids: CASSLDRGAYEQYF. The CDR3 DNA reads TGCGCCAGCAGCTTGGACCGGGGAGCCTACGAGCAGTACTTC.

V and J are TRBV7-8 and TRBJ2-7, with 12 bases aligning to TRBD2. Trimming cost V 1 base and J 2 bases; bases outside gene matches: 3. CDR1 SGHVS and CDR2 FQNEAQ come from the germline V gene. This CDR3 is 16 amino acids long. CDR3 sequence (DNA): TGTGCCAGCAGCTTAGGGACTAGCGGGAAACCCTACGAGCAGTACTTC. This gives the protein CASSLGTSGKPYEQYF.

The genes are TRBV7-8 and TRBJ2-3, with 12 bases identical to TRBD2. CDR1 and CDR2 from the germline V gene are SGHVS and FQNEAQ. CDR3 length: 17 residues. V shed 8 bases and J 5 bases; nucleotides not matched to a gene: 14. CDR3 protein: CASGQQKTSGSEDTQYF. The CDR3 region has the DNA TGTGCCAGCGGTCAACAAAAGACTAGCGGGAGCGAAGATACGCAGTATTTT.

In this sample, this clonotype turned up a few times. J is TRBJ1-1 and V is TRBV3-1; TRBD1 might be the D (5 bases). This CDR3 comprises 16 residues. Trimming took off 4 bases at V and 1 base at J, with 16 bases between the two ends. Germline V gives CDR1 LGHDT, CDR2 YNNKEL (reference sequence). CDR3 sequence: CASSLGAPGRNTEAFF. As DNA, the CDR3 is TGTGCCAGCAGCCTCGGCGCCCCAGGGCGGAACACTGAAGCTTTCTTT. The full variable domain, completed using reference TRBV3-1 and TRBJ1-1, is DTAVSQTPKYLVTQMGNDKSIKCEQNLGHDTMYWYKQDSKKFLKIMFSYNNKELIINETVPNRFSPKSPDKAHLNLHINSLELGDSAVYFCASSLGAPGRNTEAFFGQGTRLTVV.

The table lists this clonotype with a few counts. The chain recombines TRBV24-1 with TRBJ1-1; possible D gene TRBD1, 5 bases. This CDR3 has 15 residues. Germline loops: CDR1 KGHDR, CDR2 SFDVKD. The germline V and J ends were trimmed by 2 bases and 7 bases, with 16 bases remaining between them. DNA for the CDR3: TGTGCCACCAGTGATTCGAAGAGGGGTATGTATGAAGCTTTCTTT. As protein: CATSDSKRGMYEAFF.

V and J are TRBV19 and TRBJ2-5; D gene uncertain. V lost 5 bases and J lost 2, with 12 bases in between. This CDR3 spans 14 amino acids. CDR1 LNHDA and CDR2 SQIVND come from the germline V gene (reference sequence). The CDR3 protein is CASSRLGPQETQYF. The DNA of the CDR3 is TGTGCCAGTAGTCGGCTGGGTCCTCAAGAGACCCAGTACTTC.

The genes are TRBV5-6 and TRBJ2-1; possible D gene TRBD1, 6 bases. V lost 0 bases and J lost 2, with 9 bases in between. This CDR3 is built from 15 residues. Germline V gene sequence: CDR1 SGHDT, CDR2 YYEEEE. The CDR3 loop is CASSLGDNTYNEQFF. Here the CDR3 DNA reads TGTGCCAGCAGCTTGGGGGACAACACCTACAATGAGCAGTTCTTC.

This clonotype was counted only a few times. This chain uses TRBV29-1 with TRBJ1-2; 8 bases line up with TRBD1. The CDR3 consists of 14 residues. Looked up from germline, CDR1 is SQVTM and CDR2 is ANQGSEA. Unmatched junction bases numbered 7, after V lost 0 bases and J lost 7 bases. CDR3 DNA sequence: TGCAGCGTTGAAGAATCGCAGGGGGCCGGTGGCTACACCTTC. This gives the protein CSVEESQGAGGYTF.

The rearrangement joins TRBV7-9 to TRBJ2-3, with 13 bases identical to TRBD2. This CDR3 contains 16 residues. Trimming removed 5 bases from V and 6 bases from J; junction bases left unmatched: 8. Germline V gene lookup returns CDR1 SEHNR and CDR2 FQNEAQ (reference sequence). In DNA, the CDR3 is TGTGCCAGCAGCGAGGGACTAGCGGGGACTCGGGATACGCAGTATTTT. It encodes CASSEGLAGTRDTQYF.

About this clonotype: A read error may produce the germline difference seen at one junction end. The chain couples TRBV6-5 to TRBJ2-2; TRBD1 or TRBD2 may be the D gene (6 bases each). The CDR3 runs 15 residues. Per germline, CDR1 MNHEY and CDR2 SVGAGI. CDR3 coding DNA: TGTGCCAGCAGCGAACAGGGAAGGGCATACGGGGGGCTGTTTTTT. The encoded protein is CASSEQGRAYGGLFF.

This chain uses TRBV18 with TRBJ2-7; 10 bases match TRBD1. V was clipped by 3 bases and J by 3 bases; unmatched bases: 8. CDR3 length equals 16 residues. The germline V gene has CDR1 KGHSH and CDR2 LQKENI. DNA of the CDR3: TGTGCCAGCTCACCGGGACAGGGGTTAGGCTACTACGAGCAGTACTTC. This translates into CASSPGQGLGYYEQYF.

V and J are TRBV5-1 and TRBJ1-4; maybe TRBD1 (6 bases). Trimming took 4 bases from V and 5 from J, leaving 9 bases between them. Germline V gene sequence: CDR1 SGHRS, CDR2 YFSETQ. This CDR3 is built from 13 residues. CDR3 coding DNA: TGCGCCAGCAGCCCAGGGGCGAATGAAAAACTGTTTTTT. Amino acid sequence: CASSPGANEKLFF.

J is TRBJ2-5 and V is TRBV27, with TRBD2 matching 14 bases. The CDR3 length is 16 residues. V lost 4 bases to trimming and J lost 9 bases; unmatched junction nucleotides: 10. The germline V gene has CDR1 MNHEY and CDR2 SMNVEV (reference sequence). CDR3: CASSSTGTSGSLAQYF. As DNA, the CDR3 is TGTGCCAGCAGTTCGACGGGGACTAGCGGGAGTTTGGCCCAGTACTTC.

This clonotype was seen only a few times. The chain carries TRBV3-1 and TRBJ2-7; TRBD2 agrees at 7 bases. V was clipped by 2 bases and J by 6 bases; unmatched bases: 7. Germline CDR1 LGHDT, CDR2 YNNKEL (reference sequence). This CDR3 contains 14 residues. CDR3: CASSQRGLHIEQYF. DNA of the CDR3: TGTGCCAGCAGCCAAAGGGGACTACATATCGAGCAGTACTTC.

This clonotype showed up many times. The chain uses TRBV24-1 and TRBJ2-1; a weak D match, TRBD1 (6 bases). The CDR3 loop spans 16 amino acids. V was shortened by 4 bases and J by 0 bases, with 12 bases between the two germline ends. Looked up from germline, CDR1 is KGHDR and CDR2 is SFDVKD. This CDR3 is CATSDPDSVSYNEQFF. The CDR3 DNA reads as TGTGCCACCAGTGACCCGGACAGCGTCTCCTACAATGAGCAGTTCTTC.

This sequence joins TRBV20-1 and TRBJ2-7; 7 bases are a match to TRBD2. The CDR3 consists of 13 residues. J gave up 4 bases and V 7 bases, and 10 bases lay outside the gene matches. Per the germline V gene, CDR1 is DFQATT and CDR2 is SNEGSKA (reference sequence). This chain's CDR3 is CSVKRDESYEQYF. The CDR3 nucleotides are TGCAGTGTCAAGCGGGATGAGTCTTACGAGCAGTACTTC.

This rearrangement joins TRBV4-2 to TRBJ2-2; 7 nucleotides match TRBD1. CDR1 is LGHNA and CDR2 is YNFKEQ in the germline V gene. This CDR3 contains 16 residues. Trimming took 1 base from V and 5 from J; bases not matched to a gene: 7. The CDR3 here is CASSQANRGDTGELFF. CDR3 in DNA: TGTGCCAGCAGCCAAGCGAACAGGGGAGATACCGGGGAGCTGTTTTTT.

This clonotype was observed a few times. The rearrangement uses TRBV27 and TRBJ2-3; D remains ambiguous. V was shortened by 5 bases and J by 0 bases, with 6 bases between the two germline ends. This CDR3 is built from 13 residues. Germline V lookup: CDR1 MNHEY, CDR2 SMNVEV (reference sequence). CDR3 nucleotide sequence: TGTGCCAGCAGTCCGGTGAGCACAGATACGCAGTATTTT. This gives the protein CASSPVSTDTQYF.

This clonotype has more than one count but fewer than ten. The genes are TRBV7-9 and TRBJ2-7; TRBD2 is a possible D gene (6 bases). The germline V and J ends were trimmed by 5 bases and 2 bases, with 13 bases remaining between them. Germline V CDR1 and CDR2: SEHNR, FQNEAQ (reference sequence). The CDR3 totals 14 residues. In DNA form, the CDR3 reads TGTGCCAGCAGCCCGAGGAGGGGACCCTACGAGCAGTACTTC. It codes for CASSPRRGPYEQYF.

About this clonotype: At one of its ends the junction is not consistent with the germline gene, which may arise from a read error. This CDR3 is CSVRGTSGENVNEQFF. CDR3 DNA: TGCAGTGTTAGAGGGACTAGCGGCGAAAATGTAAATGAGCAGTTCTTC. The V call is TRBV20-1, the J call TRBJ2-1, with TRBD2 matching 11 bases. Germline-derived CDR1 and CDR2 are DFQATT and SNEGSKA (reference sequence). The CDR3 sequence is 16 residues long.

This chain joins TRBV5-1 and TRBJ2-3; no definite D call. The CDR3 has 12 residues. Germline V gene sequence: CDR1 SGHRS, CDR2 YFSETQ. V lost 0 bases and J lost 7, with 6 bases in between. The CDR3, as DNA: TGCGCCAGCAGCTTGGAAGTGAATACGCAGTATTTT. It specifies CASSLEVNTQYF.